Listed here are 5 T cell receptor beta chains from one sample, sequenced in a study of blood T cells in healthy people across ages. Primers used in a second PCR of about 7 to 12 cycles were a sample-barcoded 5' primer and a J-beta primer mix. TCRdb independently ran MiXCR on the 5' RACE reads; one entry per CDR3 protein. This sample yields hundreds of thousands of distinct CDR3 sequences, of which roughly 50% are seen a single time; approximately 32% belongs to the top ten. The material sequenced was blood. The receptor source for this set is a woman aged 55-70 years in good health.

This sequence joins TRBV6-2 or TRBV6-3 and TRBJ2-3; D is undetermined. The CDR3 has 12 residues. Germline V gene sequence: CDR1 MNHEY, CDR2 SVGEGT. V was cut by 7 bases and J by 3 bases, with 8 bases left in between. The CDR3 here is CASNIGTDTQYF. The CDR3 DNA sequence: TGTGCCAGCAACATAGGGACAGATACGCAGTATTTT.

Regarding this clonotype: Being one base from a much bigger clone, this may be a read error. This chain joins TRBV6-2 or TRBV6-3 and TRBJ2-1, with 11 bases lining up with TRBD2. CDR3 length: 13 amino acids. Per the germline V gene, CDR1 is MNHEY and CDR2 is SVGEGT. CDR3 loop: CAGSARLAGEQFF. In DNA, the CDR3 is TGTGCCGGCAGTGCAAGACTAGCGGGAGAGCAGTTCTTC.

The CDR3 sequence is CASSSGSGSDTDTQYF. CDR3 nucleotide sequence: TGTGCCAGCAGCTCAGGTAGCGGGAGCGACACAGATACGCAGTATTTT. The J gene is TRBJ2-3, the V gene TRBV7-3, with TRBD2 matching 9 bases. Germline V gene sequence: CDR1 SGHTA, CDR2 FQGTGA. V lost 4 bases, J lost 2 bases, and 7 bases stayed unmatched. The CDR3 is made up of 16 amino acids.

This clonotype was seen only a few times. The chain joins TRBV7-2 to TRBJ2-4; 7 nucleotides match TRBD1. The CDR3 is 18 residues long. Looked up from germline, CDR1 is SGHTA and CDR2 is FQGNSA. Losses at the gene ends were 2 bases for V and 6 bases for J; bases not matched to a gene: 16. CDR3 bases: TGTGCCAGCAGCTTATCCCACCGGCAGGGGGTAGAATTAAACATTCAGTACTTC. This gives the protein CASSLSHRQGVELNIQYF. Filled out from reference TRBV7-2 and TRBJ2-4, the complete variable domain reads GAGVSQSPSNKVTEKGKDVELRCDPISGHTALYWYRQSLGQGLEFLIYFQGNSAPDKSGLPSDRFSAERTGGSVSTLTIQRTQQEDSAVYLCASSLSHRQGVELNIQYFGAGTRLSVL.

This clonotype was seen more than once but under ten times. The chain couples TRBV7-9 to TRBJ2-7; D is unclear. In germline, CDR1 is SEHNR, CDR2 FQNEAQ (reference sequence). V lost 5 bases and J 6 bases, leaving 11 bases between the germline ends. The CDR3 is 12 residues long. The CDR3 sequence is CASSRKELEQYF. The CDR3 DNA reads as TGTGCCAGCAGCCGAAAAGAGCTCGAGCAGTACTTC.